This T cell receptor beta chain was retrieved from a study of blood T cell repertoires in COVID-19. The CDR3 totals 13 residues. With 5 bases clipped from V and 7 bases from J, the junction kept 7 bases outside the gene matches. Germline V gene lookup returns CDR1 SGHAT and CDR2 FQNNGV. The data were produced by immunoSEQ multiplex PCR, yet TCRdb's version contains in-frame clones alone and is incomplete. Among about 120,000 clones listed, over 80% were seen once. This clone was detected ten times or more. The sequencing input was peripheral blood. J is TRBJ1-2 and V is TRBV11-2, with 7 bases identical to TRBD1. The TCR comes from a woman in her 70s with acute or convalescent COVID-19. CDR3 amino acids: CASSPDREGGYTF. The CDR3 region has the DNA TGTGCCAGCAGCCCAGACAGGGAAGGTGGCTACACCTTC.